This entry describes one T cell receptor beta chain. Its antigen specificity is not known. One base away there is no much larger clone; base qualities are not given. The protocol used for the library was the immunoSEQ multiplex PCR assay. The multiplex PCR relied on a mix of 60 forward primers for TCR Vbeta segments and 13 reverse primers for TCR Jbeta segments. A multiplex PCR assay on genomic DNA amplified the CDR3 region of rearranged TCR beta genes. The amplified TCR beta libraries were sequenced on the Illumina HiSeq System as 87-base-pair reads. The paper's processing steps were these. Across the 700 or so repertoires, a later analysis counted approximately 83 million unique TCR beta chains, 9.5 million to 12 million of which were shared by at least two donors. Raw reads were error-corrected and collapsed into unique sequences with a nearest-neighbor algorithm that merged closely related sequences to remove PCR and sequencing errors. V, D and J gene segments were assigned by aligning CDR3 sequences to IMGT reference sequences. For a sequence to be retained, a match of at least six nucleotides was required to both a V gene segment and a J gene segment. Rearrangements were called productive when the CDR3 lacked stop codons and stayed in frame with V and J; all others were non-productive. CDR3 was defined by IMGT convention, running from the second conserved V-encoded cysteine to the conserved J-encoded phenylalanine. The earlier analysis of about 590 of the donors excluded sequences that lacked an unambiguous match to a single V gene segment. In an earlier analysis of approximately 500 of the donors, a V segment was called functional when productive rearrangements were above 56.7%, and segregating when the standard deviation between donors exceeded 5%. A statistical classification framework was built for diagnosing cytomegalovirus status from the catalog of TCR beta chain sequences. In a later analysis, V and J genes were assigned by comparing TCR nucleotide sequences against IMGT/GENE-DB human TR gene sequences. The TCRdist pipeline was used in a later analysis to assign CDR3 sequences and most-parsimonious VDJ recombination scenarios. In a later analysis, each TCR beta chain was defined by its CDR3 amino acid sequence together with its V-gene family, and reads lacking a unique V-gene family were excluded. To address suspected cross-contamination and a sequencing artifact, a later analysis removed approximately 600 highly shared, low-generation-probability nucleotide sequences. In a later analysis, a clonal expansion index for each public chain was calculated from normalized within-repertoire ranks of inferred template counts. In a later analysis, generation probabilities were computed with a VDJ recombination model fitted to out-of-frame rearrangements, and the resulting probabilities were checked against IGoR. Hypergeometric tests were used in a later analysis to score TCR-TCR, TCR-HLA and TCR-CMV co-occurrence, with a repertoire-size bias correction applied to the TCR pairs. To estimate false discovery rates, a later analysis permuted the HLA or CMV assignments 20 times. In a later analysis, co-occurring TCRs were grouped using DBSCAN, and TCRdist sequence similarity was added for clustering within HLA-allele-positive subsets. Repertoires with fewer than 30,000 or more than 120,000 public chains, plus five repertoires with anomalous nucleotide sharing, were excluded from co-occurrence clustering. TCRdb mirrors the immuneACCESS table, restricted to in-frame sequences. Some clones are absent from its copies; in checked studies, under half trace to an unresolved V gene, and the reason for the others is unknown. V and J calls and clone size are those listed in that table; D and trimming were worked out from the DNA. The sample profile shows 190,000 or so clones; roughly three quarters of them were found once. The ten largest clones represent around 0.42% of the sample.

These data belong to a study of cytomegalovirus exposure and HLA in healthy donors (dated by TCRdb to 2016 to 2017). Regarding the study in general: An earlier analysis of some 600 of the donors reported approximately 280 Gb of sequence data and around 100 million unique TCR beta sequences obtained from about 180 million T cells. In an earlier analysis of 500 to 650 of the donors, high-throughput TCR beta sequencing was used to judge whether each TCR beta V gene segment behaved as functional or pseudogenic. Using immunosequencing, the study profiled T cell repertoires from around 670 subjects and related those repertoires to cytomegalovirus serostatus. Along with the approximately 650-subject first cohort, a separate validation cohort of 120 different subjects was used. Donor age, sex, ethnicity and CMV serostatus were compiled alongside the repertoire data. Of the 398 genotyped donors, less than 85% were placed in the genetic ancestry cluster associated with self-reported Caucasian donors. The study aimed to test whether cataloging public T cell receptors could reveal signatures of past pathogen exposure. In a later genetic analysis, genome-wide SNP genotypes for about 60% of the 666 donors were used, and that subset was treated as a discovery cohort. A later analysis re-analyzed previously published TCR beta repertoires from 600 to 850 donors and added high-resolution HLA genotyping to study TCR occurrence patterns. To predict cytomegalovirus infection status, the study combined high-throughput TCR immunosequencing, statistical association of individual TCRs with disease status, and machine learning. HLA typing covered class I and class II loci at four-digit resolution. Every discovery cohort repertoire had been produced on one sequencing platform. Typing coverage differed by locus: A, B, C, DRB1 and DQB1 were typed in roughly 620-630 donors, DQA1 in 500 to 550, DPA1 in approximately 610, and DPB1 in approximately 450. About 5 DR-DQ haplotypes were handled as single units for association and clustering, since linkage in the cohort was strong. Among around 400 genotyped donors of the cohort, an average of around 250,000 unique TCR beta nucleotide sequences was sequenced per donor, of which 15% to 20% were non-productive. Roughly 300 gigabases of sequencing data and approximately 85 million unique TCR sequences were included in an early release covering several hundred HLA-typed donors. Rather than using new phenotypic data, the later analysis identified candidate immune exposures from TCR beta sequences and from how often those sequences occurred across donors.

General findings and caveats noted by the study authors: In a later genetic analysis, a missense DCLRE1C variant was associated with V-gene and J-gene trimming of TCR beta chains, and the association was replicated in an independent cohort. In an earlier analysis of a few hundred of the donors, most TCR beta V segments were observed in productive rearrangements about 87% or about 30% of the time, broadly matching IMGT annotations. A later analysis found that TCR association rates varied across HLA loci, with DRB1 alleles showing the most associated TCRs and HLA-C alleles the fewest. The classifier was reported to diagnose cytomegalovirus status with high specificity and sensitivity in both the original and validation cohorts. A further reported finding was that TCR beta sequences accurately predicted the HLA-A and HLA-B alleles for most subjects in the first cohort. In the study, 150 to 200 TCR beta chains were listed as associated with cytomegalovirus. In vitro tests confirmed that a few of the cytomegalovirus-associated TCR beta chains recognize cytomegalovirus antigens. This cohort had only TCR beta chains sequenced, and the lack of alpha or paired-chain data limited which features could be detected. Compared with the 666-donor mean, donors in an Asian-associated ancestry cluster had fewer N-insertions in productive TCRs, according to a later genetic analysis. For the cohort, immune exposure information was limited to CMV serostatus. A cluster of highly shared sequence variants was judged likely to represent a technical artifact of the sequencing pipeline. In a later analysis, most CMV-associated TCR beta chains were found to appear HLA-restricted, with HLA associations seemingly driven largely by CMV exposure. When HLA alleles, especially DR and DQ, strongly co-occurred, attributing TCR associations to individual alleles was difficult. Because counts were too low, some 16 rarely observed V segments, including chromosome 9 orphons, were excluded from the earlier analysis of 587 of the donors. Linkage disequilibrium might explain the correlated functional status among segregating V segments, but an unknown experimental factor could not be excluded. In a later analysis, HLA-associated TCR beta chains showed more clonal expansion and lower generation probabilities than non-associated chains that were equally common. In a later analysis, some 17,000 TCR beta sequences were associated with specific HLA alleles at a false discovery rate of 0.05. Because HLA typing was missing for some donors at each locus, association tests included only the typed subset. In a later analysis, several top co-occurrence clusters were reported to appear linked to parvovirus B19, influenza, CMV and Epstein-Barr virus. Some IMGT-functional V segments, including TRBV6-2 and TRBV6-3, could not be distinguished by the 87-base-pair reads and were therefore excluded. It was suggested by the authors that the approach could potentially be generalized to other disease states and immunological phenotypes. While some public TCRs were present in many individuals, most TCR sequences turned up only very rarely across donors. Sequencing depth was assumed to be roughly uniform across donors in the presence/absence analyses, though that assumption may not hold.

Counted from cysteine to phenylalanine, this CDR3 has 16 amino acids. Only CDR3 DNA is held: 48 bases, read in frame from base 1. V is cut by 2 bases and J by 0 bases, and the space between the germline ends is 11 bases. CDR1 and CDR2 are read off the germline V gene as SGHTA and FQGNSA. In total, approximately 700 healthy bone marrow donors made up the cohort. All cohort members were sampled while nominally healthy, although unrecorded immune exposures were likely present. The donor tested CMV seropositive and was one of the 289 seropositive cohort members. Every donor gave a peripheral blood sample, and the peripheral blood mononuclear cells from that sample were used for TCR beta sequencing. Genomic DNA extraction from the blood cell samples was performed with the Qiagen DNeasy Blood Extraction Kit.

The sequenced material came from PBMCs. The chain is encoded by TRBV7-2 joined to TRBJ2-1, with the D gene not clear enough to name. This clonotype was sampled from a male donor in good health and CMV-seropositive. The CDR3 region has the sequence CASSLQGGGSYNEQFF. The sequenced DNA: TGTGCCAGCAGCTTACAAGGCGGTGGCTCCTACAATGAGCAGTTCTTC. The full variable domain, with segments outside the CDR3 supplied by the reference TRBV7-2 and TRBJ2-1 proteins, appears as GAGVSQSPSNKVTEKGKDVELRCDPISGHTALYWYRQSLGQGLEFLIYFQGNSAPDKSGLPSDRFSAERTGGSVSTLTIQRTQQEDSAVYLCASSLQGGGSYNEQFFGPGTRLTVL.